This TCR beta chain was profiled in a study of shared clonotypes between healthy human individuals. Findings of the study overall: Sharing across several donors was seen in roughly 5% of naive CD4 clonotypes.

The table came from immunoSEQ multiplex PCR; TCRdb's copy has only in-frame clones and leaves some out. The repertoire holds a few hundred thousand clones, with roughly 97% as singletons. Regarding this clone: Antigen unknown.

The V and J ends lost 0 bases and 4 bases respectively, with 12 bases between them. Germline CDR1 SGHAT, CDR2 FQNNGV. CDR3 length equals 15 residues. The specimen was naive CD4+ T cells sorted from blood. Noted subset: CD45RA+ positively selected. This TCR came from a woman in her twenties or thirties in good health. The chain links TRBV11-2 to TRBJ2-5; D perhaps matches TRBD2 (5 bases). The CDR3 is CASSLDLVRGETQYF. DNA for the CDR3: TGTGCCAGCAGCTTAGATTTGGTCCGGGGAGAGACCCAGTACTTC.